This T cell receptor beta chain was obtained from a study of T cells in localized non-small cell lung cancer. Findings and caveats of the study: Longer overall survival was seen with higher T cell density measured in blood. Turning up in adjacent lung were a median about 56 of the top 100 tumor clones.

This CDR3 has 16 amino acids. Of note for this clone: What it binds is not known.

TCRdb's copy holds only in-frame clones and misses some; the assay was immunoSEQ multiplex PCR. The sample has about 59,000 clones; roughly 89% are singletons. Sequenced here: peripheral blood, sampled before any cancer treatment. The sequence came from a man aged 40-75 years with stage I squamous cell lung carcinoma. The gene calls are TRBV21-1 and TRBJ1-1. TRBV21-1 is a pseudogene locus. The CDR3 sequence is CASSKVGAGGDTEAFF. CDR3 in DNA: TGTGCCAGCAGCAAAGTAGGGGCCGGAGGGGACACTGAAGCTTTCTTT.